The subject of this entry is one T cell receptor (beta chain). V was clipped by 6 bases and J by 1 base, with 13 bases between them. The CDR3 is made up of 14 amino acids. Germline lookup yields CDR1 MNHEY and CDR2 SVGAGI. The assay was immunoSEQ multiplex PCR, and TCRdb's table has in-frame clones only and misses some. Of tens of thousands of clones in the sample, almost 95% were seen once. The sample is drawn from a study of technical replicates of blood from several donors. This receptor was taken from a human donor in good health. Some clones in this sample may be carry-over from other donors' samples. The material sequenced was PBMCs. The rearrangement joins TRBV6-5 to TRBJ2-7, with D maybe TRBD2 (6 bases). The CDR3 protein is CASSRGLESYEQYF. The CDR3 coding sequence is TGTGCCAGCAGCCGGGGACTTGAGTCCTACGAGCAGTACTTC.